This TCR beta chain originates from a study of blood T cells in healthy people across ages. General observations from the study: Diversity estimated from one million T cells was considered an underestimate.

A sample-barcoded 5' primer and a J-beta primer mix were used in a second PCR of roughly 7 to 11 cycles. MiXCR, run by TCRdb on the 5' RACE reads, gives a single entry per CDR3 protein. The profile shows approximately 1.5 million distinct CDR3 sequences, about 35% of them singletons. About this clonotype itself: Its antigen is still unknown.

V shed 0 bases and J shed 2 bases, with 8 bases lying between them. Germline CDR1 and CDR2: SGHRS and YFSETQ. The CDR3 covers 15 residues. Material for sequencing was blood. The chain joins TRBV5-1 to TRBJ2-2; a possible D gene is TRBD1 (5 bases). The receptor's source is a woman younger than 45 in good health. The CDR3 DNA reads as TGCGCCAGCAGCTTGGACAGGTTTAACACCGGGGAGCTGTTTTTT. Amino acid sequence: CASSLDRFNTGELFF.